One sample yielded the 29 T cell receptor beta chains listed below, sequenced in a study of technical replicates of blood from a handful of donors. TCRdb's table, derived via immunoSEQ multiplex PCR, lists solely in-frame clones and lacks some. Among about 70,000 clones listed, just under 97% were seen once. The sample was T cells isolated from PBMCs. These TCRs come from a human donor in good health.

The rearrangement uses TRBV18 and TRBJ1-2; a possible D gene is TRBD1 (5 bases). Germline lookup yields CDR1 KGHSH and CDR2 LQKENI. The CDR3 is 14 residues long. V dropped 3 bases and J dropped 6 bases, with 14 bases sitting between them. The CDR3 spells CASSPDAGINGYTF. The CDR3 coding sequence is TGTGCCAGCTCACCTGATGCAGGGATAAATGGCTACACCTTC.

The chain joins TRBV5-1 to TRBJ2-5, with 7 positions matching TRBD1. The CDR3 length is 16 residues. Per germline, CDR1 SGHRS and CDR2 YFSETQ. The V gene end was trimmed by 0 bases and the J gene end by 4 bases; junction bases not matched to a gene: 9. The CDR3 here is CASSLEGAGTAETQYF. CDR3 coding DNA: TGCGCCAGCAGCTTGGAGGGGGCCGGGACAGCAGAGACCCAGTACTTC.

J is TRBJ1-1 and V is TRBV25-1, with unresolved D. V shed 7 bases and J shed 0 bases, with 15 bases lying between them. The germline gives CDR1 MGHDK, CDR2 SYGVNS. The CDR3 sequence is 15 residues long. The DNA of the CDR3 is TGTGCCAGCATGACTATGGGAGGGATGAACACTGAAGCTTTCTTT. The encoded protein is CASMTMGGMNTEAFF.

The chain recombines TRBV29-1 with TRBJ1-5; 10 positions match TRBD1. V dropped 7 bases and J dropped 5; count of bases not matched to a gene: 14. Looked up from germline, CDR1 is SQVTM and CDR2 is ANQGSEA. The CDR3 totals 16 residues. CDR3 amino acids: CSDVITGTGEDQPQHF. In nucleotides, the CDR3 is TGCAGCGACGTAATCACCGGGACAGGGGAGGATCAGCCCCAGCATTTT.

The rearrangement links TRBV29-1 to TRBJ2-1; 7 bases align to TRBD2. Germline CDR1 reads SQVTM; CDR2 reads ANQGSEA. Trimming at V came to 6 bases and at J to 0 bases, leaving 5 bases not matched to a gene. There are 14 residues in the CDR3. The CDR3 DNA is TGCAGCGTACATAGCGGGCCCTCCTACAATGAGCAGTTCTTC. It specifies CSVHSGPSYNEQFF.

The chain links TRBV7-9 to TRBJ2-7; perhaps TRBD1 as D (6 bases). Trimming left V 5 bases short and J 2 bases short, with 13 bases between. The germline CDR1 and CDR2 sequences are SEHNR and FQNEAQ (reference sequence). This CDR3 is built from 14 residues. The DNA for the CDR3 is TGTGCCAGCAGCCCCATCCACAGGGCCTACGAGCAGTACTTC. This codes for CASSPIHRAYEQYF. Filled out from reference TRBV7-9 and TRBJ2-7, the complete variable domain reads DTGVSQNPRHKITKRGQNVTFRCDPISEHNRLYWYRQTLGQGPEFLTYFQNEAQLEKSRLLSDRFSAERPKGSFSTLEIQRTEQGDSAMYLCASSPIHRAYEQYFGPGTRLTVT.

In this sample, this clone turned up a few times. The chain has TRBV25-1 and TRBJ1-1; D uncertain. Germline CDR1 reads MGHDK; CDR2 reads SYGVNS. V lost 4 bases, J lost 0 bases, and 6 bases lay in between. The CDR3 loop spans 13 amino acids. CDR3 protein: CASSAQMNTEAFF. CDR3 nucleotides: TGTGCCAGCAGTGCCCAGATGAACACTGAAGCTTTCTTT.

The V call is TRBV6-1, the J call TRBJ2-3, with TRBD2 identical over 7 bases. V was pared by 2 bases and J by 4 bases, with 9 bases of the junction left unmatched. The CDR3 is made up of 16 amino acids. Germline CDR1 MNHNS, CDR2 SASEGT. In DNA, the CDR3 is TGTGCCAGCAGTGAAAGGTTGCGGGAGTCTGCAGATACGCAGTATTTT. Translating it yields CASSERLRESADTQYF.

CDR3 in DNA: TGTGCCAGCAGGACCACAGGGGGCGACTATGGCTACACCTTC. It codes for CASRTTGGDYGYTF. This chain links TRBV28 with TRBJ1-2; 9 bases are a match to TRBD1. The CDR3 is made up of 14 amino acids. J was trimmed by 3 bases and V by 6 bases; bases with no gene match: 5. Germline CDR1 and CDR2: MDHEN and SYDVKM.

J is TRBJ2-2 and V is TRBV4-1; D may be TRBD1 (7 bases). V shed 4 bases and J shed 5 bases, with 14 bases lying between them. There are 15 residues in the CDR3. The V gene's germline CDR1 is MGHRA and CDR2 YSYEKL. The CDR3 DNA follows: TGCGCCAGCAGCCCCGCCAGGGGGAGGACCGGGGAGCTGTTTTTT. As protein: CASSPARGRTGELFF.

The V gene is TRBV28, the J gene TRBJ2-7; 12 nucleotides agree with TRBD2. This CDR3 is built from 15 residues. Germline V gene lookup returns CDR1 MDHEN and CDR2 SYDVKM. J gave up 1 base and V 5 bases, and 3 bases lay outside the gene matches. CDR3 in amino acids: CASSPGTSGSYEQYF. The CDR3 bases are TGTGCCAGCAGTCCCGGGACTAGCGGGTCCTACGAGCAGTACTTC.

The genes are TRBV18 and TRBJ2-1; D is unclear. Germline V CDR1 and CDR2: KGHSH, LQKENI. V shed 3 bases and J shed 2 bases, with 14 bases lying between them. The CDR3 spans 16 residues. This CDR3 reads CASSPIEGGTYNEQFF. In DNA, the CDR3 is TGTGCCAGCTCACCGATCGAAGGCGGCACCTACAATGAGCAGTTCTTC. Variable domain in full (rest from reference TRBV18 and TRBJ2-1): NAGVMQNPRHLVRRRGQEARLRCSPMKGHSHVYWYRQLPEEGLKFMVYLQKENIIDESGMPKERFSAEFPKEGPSILRIQQVVRGDSAAYFCASSPIEGGTYNEQFFGPGTRLTVL.

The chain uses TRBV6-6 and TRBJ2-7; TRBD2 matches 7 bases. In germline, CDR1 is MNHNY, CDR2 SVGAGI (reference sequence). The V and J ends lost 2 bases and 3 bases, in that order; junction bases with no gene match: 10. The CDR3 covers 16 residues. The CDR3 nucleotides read TGTGCCAGCAGTTACGATGTAGCGGGTAGTGGCTACGAGCAGTACTTC. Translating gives CASSYDVAGSGYEQYF.

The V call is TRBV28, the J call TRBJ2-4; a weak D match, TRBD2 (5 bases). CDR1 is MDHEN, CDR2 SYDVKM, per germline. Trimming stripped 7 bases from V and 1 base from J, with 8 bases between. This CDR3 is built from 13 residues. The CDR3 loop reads CASTSTAKNIQYF. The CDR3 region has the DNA TGTGCCAGCACTAGCACGGCCAAAAACATTCAGTACTTC.

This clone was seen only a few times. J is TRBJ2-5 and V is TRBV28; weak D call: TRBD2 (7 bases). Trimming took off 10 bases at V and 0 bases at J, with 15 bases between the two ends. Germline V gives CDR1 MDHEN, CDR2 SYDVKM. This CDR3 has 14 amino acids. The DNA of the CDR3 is TGTGCCACCAGCGGGACACCTTACCAAGAGACCCAGTACTTC. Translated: CATSGTPYQETQYF.

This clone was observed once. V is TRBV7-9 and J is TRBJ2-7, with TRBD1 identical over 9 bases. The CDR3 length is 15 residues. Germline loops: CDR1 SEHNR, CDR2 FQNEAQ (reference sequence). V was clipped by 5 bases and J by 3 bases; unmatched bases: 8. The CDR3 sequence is CASSLDGTGNYEQYF. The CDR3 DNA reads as TGTGCCAGCAGCCTGGACGGGACAGGGAACTACGAGCAGTACTTC. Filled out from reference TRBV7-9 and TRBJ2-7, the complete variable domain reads DTGVSQNPRHKITKRGQNVTFRCDPISEHNRLYWYRQTLGQGPEFLTYFQNEAQLEKSRLLSDRFSAERPKGSFSTLEIQRTEQGDSAMYLCASSLDGTGNYEQYFGPGTRLTVT.

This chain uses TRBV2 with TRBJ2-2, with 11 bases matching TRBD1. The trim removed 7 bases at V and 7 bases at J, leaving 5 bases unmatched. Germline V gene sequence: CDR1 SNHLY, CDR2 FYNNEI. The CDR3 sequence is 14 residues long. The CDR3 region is CASTQGQGDGELFF. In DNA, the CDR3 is TGTGCCAGCACCCAGGGACAGGGGGACGGGGAGCTGTTTTTT. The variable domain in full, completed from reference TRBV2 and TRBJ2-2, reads EPEVTQTPSHQVTQMGQEVILRCVPISNHLYFYWYRQILGQKVEFLVSFYNNEISEKSEIFDDQFSVERPDGSNFTLKIRSTKLEDSAMYFCASTQGQGDGELFFGEGSRLTVL.

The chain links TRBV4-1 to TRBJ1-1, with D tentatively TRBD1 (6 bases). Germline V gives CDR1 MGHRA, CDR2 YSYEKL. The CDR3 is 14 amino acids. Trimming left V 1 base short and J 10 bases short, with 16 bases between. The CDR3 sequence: CASSQARQGWGAFF. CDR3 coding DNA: TGCGCCAGCAGCCAAGCTCGTCAGGGGTGGGGAGCTTTCTTT.

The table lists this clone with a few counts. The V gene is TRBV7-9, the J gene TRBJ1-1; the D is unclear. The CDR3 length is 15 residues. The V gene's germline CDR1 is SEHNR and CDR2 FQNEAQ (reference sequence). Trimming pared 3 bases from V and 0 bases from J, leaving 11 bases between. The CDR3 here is CASSFNGVMNTEAFF. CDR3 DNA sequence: TGTGCCAGCAGCTTTAACGGGGTGATGAACACTGAAGCTTTCTTT.

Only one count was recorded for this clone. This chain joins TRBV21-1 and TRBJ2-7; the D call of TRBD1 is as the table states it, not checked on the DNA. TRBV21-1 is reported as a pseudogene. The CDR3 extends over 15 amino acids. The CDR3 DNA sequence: TGTGCCAGCAGCAAAGCCAGACAGGGGTGGTACGAGCAGTACTTC. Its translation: CASSKARQGWYEQYF.

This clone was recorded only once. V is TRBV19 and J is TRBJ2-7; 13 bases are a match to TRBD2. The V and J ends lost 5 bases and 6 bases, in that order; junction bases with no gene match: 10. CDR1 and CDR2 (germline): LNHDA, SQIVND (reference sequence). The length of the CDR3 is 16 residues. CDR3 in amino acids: CASSWKRTSGRGEQYF. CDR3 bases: TGTGCCAGTAGTTGGAAGAGGACTAGCGGGAGAGGCGAGCAGTACTTC.

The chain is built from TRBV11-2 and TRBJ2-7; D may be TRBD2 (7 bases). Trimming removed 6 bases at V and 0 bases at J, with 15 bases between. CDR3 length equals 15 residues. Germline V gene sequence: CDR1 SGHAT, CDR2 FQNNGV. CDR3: CASRLTGRGSYEQYF. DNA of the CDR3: TGTGCCAGCAGGCTAACAGGGAGGGGCTCCTACGAGCAGTACTTC.

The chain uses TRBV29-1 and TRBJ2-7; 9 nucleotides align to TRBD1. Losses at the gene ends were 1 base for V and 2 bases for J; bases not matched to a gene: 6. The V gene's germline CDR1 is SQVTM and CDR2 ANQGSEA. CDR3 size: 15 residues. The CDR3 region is CSVEGWDRDPYEQYF. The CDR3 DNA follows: TGCAGCGTTGAAGGTTGGGACAGGGACCCCTACGAGCAGTACTTC.

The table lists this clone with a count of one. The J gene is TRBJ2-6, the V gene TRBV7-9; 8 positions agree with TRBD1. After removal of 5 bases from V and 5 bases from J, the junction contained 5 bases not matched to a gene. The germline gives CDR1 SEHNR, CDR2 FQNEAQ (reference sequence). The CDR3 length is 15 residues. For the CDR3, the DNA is TGTGCCAGCAGCCAACAGGGGGGTAGGGCCAACGTCCTGACTTTC. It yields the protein CASSQQGGRANVLTF.

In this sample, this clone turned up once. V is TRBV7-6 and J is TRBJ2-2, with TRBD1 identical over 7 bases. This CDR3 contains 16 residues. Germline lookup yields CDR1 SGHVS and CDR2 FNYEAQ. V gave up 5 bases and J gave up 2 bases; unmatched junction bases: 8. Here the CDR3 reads CASSHDGTENTGELFF. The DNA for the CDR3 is TGTGCCAGCAGCCACGACGGGACAGAAAACACCGGGGAGCTGTTTTTT.

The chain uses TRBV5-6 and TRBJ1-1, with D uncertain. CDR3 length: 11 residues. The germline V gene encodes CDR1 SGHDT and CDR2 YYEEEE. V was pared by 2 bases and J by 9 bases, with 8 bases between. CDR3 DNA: TGTGCCAGCAGCTTTACCGGGAAAGCTTTCTTT. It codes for CASSFTGKAFF.

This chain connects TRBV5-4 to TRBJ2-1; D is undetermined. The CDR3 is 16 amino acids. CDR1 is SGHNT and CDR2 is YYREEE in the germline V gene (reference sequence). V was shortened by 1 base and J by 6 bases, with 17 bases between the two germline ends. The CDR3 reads CASSLSENRGGNEQFF. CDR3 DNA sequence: TGTGCCAGCAGCTTGTCCGAAAATCGAGGCGGCAATGAGCAGTTCTTC.

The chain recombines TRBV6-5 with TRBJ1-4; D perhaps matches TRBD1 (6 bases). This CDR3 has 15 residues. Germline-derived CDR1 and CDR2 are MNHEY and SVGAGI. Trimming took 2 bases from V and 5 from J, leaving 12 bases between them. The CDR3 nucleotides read TGTGCCAGCAGTTACACAGGGAAAGGGAATGAAAAACTGTTTTTT. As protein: CASSYTGKGNEKLFF.

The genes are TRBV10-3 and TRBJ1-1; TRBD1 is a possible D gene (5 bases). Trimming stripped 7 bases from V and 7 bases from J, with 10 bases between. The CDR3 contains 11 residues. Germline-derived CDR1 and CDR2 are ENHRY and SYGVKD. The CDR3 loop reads CAIKDTNEAFF. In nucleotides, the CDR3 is TGTGCCATCAAGGACACTAATGAAGCTTTCTTT.